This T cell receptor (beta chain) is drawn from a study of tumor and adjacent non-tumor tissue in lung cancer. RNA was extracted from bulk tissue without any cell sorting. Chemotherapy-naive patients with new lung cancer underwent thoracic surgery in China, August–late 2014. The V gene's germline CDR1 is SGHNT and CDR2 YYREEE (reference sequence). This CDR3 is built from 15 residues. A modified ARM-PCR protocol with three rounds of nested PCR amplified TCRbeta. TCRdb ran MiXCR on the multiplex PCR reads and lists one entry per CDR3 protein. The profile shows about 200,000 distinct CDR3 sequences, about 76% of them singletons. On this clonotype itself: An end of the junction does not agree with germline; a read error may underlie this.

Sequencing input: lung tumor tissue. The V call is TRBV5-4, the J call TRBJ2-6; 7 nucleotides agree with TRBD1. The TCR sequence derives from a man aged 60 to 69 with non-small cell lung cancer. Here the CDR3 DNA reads TGTGCCAGCAGAGGGGGCTTCCCTGGGGCCAACGTTCTGACTTTC. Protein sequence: CASRGGFPGANVLTF. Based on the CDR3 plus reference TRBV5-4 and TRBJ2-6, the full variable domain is ETGVTQSPTHLIKTRGQQVTLRCSSQSGHNTVSWYQQALGQGPQFIFQYYREEENGRGNFPPRFSGLQFPNYSSELNVNALELDDSALYLCASRGGFPGANVLTFGAGSRLTVL.